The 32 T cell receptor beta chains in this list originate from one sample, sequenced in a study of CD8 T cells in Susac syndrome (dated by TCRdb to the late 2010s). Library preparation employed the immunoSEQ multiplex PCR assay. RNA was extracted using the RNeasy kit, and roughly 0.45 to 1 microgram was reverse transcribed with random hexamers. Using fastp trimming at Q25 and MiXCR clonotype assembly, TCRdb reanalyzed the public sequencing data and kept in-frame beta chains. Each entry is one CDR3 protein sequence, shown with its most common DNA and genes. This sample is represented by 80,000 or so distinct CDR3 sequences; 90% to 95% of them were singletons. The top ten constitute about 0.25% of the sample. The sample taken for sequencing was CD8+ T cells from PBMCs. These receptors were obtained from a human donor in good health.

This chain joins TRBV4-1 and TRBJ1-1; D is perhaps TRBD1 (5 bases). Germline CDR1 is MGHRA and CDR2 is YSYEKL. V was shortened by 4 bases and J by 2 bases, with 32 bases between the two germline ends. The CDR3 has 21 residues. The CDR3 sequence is CASSRGVGVVSGFGGNTEAFF. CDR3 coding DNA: TGCGCCAGCAGCCGAGGCGTGGGGGTGGTTAGTGGATTTGGGGGAAACACTGAAGCTTTCTTT.

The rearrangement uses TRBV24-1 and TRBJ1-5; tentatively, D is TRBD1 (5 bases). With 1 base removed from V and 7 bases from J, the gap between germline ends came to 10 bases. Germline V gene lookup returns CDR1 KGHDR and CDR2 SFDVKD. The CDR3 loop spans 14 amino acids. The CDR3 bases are TGTGCCACCAGTGATTTCCGGGGGATCCAGCCCCAGCATTTT. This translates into CATSDFRGIQPQHF.

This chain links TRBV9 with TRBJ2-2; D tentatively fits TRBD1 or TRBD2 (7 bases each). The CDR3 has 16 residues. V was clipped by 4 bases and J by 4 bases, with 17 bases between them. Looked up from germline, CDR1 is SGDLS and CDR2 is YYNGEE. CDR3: CASSPRGGAGTGELFF. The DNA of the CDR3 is TGTGCCAGCAGCCCCAGGGGGGGGGCCGGCACCGGGGAGCTGTTTTTT.

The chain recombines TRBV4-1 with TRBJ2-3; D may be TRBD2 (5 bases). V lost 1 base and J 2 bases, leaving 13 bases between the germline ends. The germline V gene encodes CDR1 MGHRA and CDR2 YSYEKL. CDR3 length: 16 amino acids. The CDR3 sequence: CASSQAGLLLTDTQYF. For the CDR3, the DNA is TGCGCCAGCAGCCAAGCTGGACTGCTGCTCACAGATACGCAGTATTTT.

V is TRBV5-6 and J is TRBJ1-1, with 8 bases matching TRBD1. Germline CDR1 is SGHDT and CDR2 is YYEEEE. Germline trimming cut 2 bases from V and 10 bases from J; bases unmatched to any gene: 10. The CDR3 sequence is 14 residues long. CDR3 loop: CASSLPDREGIAFF. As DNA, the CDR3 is TGTGCCAGCAGCTTACCGGACAGGGAGGGGATAGCTTTCTTT.

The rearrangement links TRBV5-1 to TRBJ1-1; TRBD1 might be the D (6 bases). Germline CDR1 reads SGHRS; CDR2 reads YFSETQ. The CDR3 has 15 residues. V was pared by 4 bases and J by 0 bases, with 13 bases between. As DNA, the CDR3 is TGCGCCAGCAGCGCCTGGACAGACATGAACACTGAAGCTTTCTTT. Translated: CASSAWTDMNTEAFF.

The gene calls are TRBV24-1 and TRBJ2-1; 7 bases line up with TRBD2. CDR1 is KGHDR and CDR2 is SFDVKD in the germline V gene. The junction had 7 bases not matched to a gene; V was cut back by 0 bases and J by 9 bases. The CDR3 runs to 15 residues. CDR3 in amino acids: CATSDLGPRGGEQFF. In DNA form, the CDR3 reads TGTGCCACCAGTGATTTGGGCCCCCGCGGGGGTGAGCAGTTCTTC.

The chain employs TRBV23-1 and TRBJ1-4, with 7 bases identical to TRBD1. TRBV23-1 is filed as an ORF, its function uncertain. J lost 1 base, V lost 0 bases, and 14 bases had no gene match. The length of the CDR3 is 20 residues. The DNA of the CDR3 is TGCGCCAGCAGTCAATCTGACAGGGCTGAGAGGAGAGGAACTAATGAAAAACTGTTTTTT. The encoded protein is CASSQSDRAERRGTNEKLFF.

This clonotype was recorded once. The CDR3 DNA reads as TGTGCCAGCAGCCAAGATGGGCACGGCGGCTACACCTTC. Residues: CASSQDGHGGYTF. The V call is TRBV3-1, the J call TRBJ1-2; D uncertain. Germline loops: CDR1 LGHDT, CDR2 YNNKEL (reference sequence). Trimming removed 0 bases from V and 8 bases from J, with 10 bases in between. CDR3 length equals 13 residues.

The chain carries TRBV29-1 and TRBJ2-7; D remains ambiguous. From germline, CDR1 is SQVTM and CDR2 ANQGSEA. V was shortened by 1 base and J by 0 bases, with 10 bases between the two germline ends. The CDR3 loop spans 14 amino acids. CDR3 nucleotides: TGCAGCGTTGAAGTCCCCGGCACCTCCTACGAGCAGTACTTC. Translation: CSVEVPGTSYEQYF.

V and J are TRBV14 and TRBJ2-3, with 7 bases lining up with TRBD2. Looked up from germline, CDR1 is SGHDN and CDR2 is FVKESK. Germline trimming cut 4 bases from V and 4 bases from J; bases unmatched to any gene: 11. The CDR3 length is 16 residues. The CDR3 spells CASSPRRTRVSDTQYF. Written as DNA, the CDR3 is TGTGCCAGCAGCCCCCGGAGGACTAGGGTGTCAGATACGCAGTATTTT.

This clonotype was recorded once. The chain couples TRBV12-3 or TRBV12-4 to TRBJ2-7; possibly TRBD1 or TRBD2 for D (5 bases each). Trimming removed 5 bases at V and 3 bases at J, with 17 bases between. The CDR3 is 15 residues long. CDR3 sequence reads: CASSLGLGAFYEQYV. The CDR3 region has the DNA TGTGCCAGCAGTCTGGGCCTCGGGGCCTTCTACGAGCAGTACGTC.

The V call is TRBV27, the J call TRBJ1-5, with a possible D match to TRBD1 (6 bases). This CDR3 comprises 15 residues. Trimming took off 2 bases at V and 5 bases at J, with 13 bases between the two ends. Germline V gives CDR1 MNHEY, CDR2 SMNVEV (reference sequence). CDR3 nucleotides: TGTGCCAGCAGTTTAGGGACACCCTGGGATCAGCCCCAGCATTTT. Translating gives CASSLGTPWDQPQHF.

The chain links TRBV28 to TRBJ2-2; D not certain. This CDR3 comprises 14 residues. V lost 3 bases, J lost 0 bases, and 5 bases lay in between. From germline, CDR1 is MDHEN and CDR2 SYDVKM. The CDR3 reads CASSLGSNTGELFF. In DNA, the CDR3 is TGTGCCAGCAGTTTGGGTTCGAACACCGGGGAGCTGTTTTTT.

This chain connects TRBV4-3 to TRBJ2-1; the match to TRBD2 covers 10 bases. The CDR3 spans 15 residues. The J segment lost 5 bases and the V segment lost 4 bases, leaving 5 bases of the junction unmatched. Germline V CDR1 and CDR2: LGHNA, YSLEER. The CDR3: CASSLGLARDNEQFF. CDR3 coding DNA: TGCGCCAGCAGCCTGGGACTAGCGCGCGACAATGAGCAGTTCTTC.

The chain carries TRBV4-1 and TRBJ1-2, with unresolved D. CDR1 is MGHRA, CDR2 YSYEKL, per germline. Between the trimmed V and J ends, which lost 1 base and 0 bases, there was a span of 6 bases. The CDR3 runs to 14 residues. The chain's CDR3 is CASSQGRTNYGYTF. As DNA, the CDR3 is TGCGCCAGCAGCCAAGGTCGCACTAACTATGGCTACACCTTC.

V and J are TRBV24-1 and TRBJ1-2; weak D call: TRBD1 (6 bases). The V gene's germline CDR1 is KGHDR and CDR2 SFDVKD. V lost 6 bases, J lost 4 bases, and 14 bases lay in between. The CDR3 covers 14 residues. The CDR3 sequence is CATSPSWGAYGYTF. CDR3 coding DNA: TGTGCCACCAGTCCCTCTTGGGGGGCCTATGGCTACACCTTC.

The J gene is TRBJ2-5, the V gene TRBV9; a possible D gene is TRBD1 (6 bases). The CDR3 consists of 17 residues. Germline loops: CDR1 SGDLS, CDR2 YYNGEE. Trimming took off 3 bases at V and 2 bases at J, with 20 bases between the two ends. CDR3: CASSDPQSPQGQETQYF. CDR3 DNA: TGTGCCAGCAGCGACCCCCAAAGTCCGCAGGGGCAAGAGACCCAGTACTTC.

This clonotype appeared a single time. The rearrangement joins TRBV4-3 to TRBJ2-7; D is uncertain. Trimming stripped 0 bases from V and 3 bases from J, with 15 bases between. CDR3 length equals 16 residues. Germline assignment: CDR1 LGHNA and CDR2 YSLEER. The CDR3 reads CASSQDILDGYYEQYF. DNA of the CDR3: TGCGCCAGCAGCCAAGATATTTTAGACGGCTACTACGAGCAGTACTTC.

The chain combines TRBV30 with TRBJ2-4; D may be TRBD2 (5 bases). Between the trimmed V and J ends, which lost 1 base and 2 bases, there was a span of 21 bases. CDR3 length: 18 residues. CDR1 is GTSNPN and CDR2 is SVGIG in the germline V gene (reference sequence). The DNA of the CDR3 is TGTGCCTGGAGTGGAAGGTGGCTGTGGGAGTCGTCCAAAAACATTCAGTACTTC. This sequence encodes CAWSGRWLWESSKNIQYF.

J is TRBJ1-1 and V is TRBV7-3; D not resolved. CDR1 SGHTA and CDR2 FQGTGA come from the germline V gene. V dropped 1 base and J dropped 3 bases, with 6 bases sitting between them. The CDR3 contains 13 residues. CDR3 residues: CASSLNPDTEAFF. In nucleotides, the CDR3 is TGTGCCAGCAGCTTAAACCCAGACACTGAAGCTTTCTTT. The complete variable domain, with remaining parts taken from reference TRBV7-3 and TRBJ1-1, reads GAGVSQTPSNKVTEKGKYVELRCDPISGHTALYWYRQSLGQGPEFLIYFQGTGAADDSGLPNDRFFAVRPEGSVSTLKIQRTERGDSAVYLCASSLNPDTEAFFGQGTRLTVV.

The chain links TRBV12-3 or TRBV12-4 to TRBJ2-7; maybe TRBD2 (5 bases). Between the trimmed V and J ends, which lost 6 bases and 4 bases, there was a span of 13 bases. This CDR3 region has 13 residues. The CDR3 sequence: CASSLDYSYEQYF. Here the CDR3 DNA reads TGTGCCAGCAGCCTCGACTATTCTTACGAGCAGTACTTC.

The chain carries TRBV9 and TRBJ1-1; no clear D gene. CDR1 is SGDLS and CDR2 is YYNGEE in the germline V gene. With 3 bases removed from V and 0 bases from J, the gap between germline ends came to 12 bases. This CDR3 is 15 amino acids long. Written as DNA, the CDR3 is TGTGCCAGCAGCGACCGCCCCAGGATGAACACTGAAGCTTTCTTT. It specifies CASSDRPRMNTEAFF.

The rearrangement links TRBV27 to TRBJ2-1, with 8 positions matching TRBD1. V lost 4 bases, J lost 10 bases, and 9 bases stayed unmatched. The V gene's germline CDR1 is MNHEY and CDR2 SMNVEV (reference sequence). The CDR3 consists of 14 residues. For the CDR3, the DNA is TGTGCCAGCAGTTATTACAGGGGGGACATAGAGCAGTTCTTC. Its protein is CASSYYRGDIEQFF.

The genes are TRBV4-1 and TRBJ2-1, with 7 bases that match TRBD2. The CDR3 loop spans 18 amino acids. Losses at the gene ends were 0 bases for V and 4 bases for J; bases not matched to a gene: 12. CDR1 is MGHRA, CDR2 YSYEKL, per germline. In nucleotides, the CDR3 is TGCGCCAGCAGCCAAGAATTTTTCCCTAGCGGAGATTACAATGAGCAGTTCTTC. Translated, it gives CASSQEFFPSGDYNEQFF.

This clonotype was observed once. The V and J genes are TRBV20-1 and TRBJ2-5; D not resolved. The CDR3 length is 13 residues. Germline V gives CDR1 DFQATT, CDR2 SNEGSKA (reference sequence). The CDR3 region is CRAARRNQETQYF. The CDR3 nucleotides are TGCAGGGCTGCCCGCCGTAACCAAGAGACCCAGTACTTC.

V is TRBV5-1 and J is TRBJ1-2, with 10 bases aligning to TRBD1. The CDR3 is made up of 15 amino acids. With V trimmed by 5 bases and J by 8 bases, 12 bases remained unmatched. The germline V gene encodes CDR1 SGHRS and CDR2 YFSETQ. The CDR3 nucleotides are TGCGCCAGCAGTAGCAGACAGGGGGCCTCGGCAGGCTACACCTTC. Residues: CASSSRQGASAGYTF. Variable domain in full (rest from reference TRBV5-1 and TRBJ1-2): KAGVTQTPRYLIKTRGQQVTLSCSPISGHRSVSWYQQTPGQGLQFLFEYFSETQRNKGNFPGRFSGRQFSNSRSEMNVSTLELGDSALYLCASSSRQGASAGYTFGSGTRLTVV.

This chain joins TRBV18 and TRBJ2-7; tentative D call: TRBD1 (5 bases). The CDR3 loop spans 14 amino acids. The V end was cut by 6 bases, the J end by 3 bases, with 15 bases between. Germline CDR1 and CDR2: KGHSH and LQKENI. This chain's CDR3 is CASSSTATFYEQYF. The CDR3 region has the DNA TGTGCCAGCTCTTCGACAGCGACCTTCTACGAGCAGTACTTC.

CDR3 sequence reads: CASSVGWGVTEAFF. The CDR3 DNA is TGTGCCAGCAGCGTAGGGTGGGGAGTCACTGAAGCTTTCTTT. The chain has TRBV9 and TRBJ1-1; no definite D call. CDR1 is SGDLS, CDR2 YYNGEE, per germline. The CDR3 spans 14 residues. V dropped 0 bases and J dropped 4 bases, with 10 bases sitting between them.

The CDR3 is CASSKRGVPPCGYTF. The CDR3 DNA reads TGTGCCAGCAGCAAACGGGGCGTCCCGCCATGTGGCTACACCTTC. The gene calls are TRBV21-1 and TRBJ1-2; the table assigns TRBD1, which was not confirmed against the DNA. TRBV21-1 is tagged as a pseudogene. The CDR3 sequence is 15 residues long.

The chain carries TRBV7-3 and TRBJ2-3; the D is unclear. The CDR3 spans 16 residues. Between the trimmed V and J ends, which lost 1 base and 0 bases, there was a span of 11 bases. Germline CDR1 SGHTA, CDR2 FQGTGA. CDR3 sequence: CASSLSGDWSTDTQYF. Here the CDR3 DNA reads TGTGCCAGCAGCTTAAGCGGAGACTGGAGCACAGATACGCAGTATTTT.

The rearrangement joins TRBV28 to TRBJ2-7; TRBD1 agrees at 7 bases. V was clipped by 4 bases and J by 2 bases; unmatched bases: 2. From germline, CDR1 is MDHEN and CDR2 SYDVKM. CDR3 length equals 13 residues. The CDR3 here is CASSYGQAYEQYV. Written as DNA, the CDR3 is TGTGCCAGCAGTTATGGACAGGCCTACGAGCAGTACGTC.